These 22 T cell receptor beta chains came from one sample sequenced in a study of blood T cell repertoires in COVID-19. Libraries were prepared by immunoSEQ multiplex PCR; TCRdb keeps only in-frame clonotypes and omits some of them. The repertoire holds a few hundred thousand clones, less than 85% seen once, with roughly 2.5% in the top ten. Material: PBMCs or T cells enriched from blood (not recorded which). The receptor source for this set is a woman aged 45-65 years who had recovered from COVID-19.

The gene calls are TRBV24-1 and TRBJ2-1; D is uncertain. Trimming removed 2 bases at V and 10 bases at J, with 8 bases between. Germline V gene sequence: CDR1 KGHDR, CDR2 SFDVKD. The CDR3 loop spans 12 amino acids. CDR3 region: CATSDSHSEQFF. DNA of the CDR3: TGTGCCACCAGTGATTCCCACTCGGAGCAGTTCTTC.

The chain combines TRBV6-5 with TRBJ2-7, with 10 nucleotides matching TRBD2. This CDR3 is 15 amino acids long. Germline V gene lookup returns CDR1 MNHEY and CDR2 SVGAGI. V shed 4 bases, J shed 9 bases, and the junction held 12 bases outside the gene matches. CDR3 residues: CASSSTSGTRVGQYF. The CDR3 bases are TGTGCCAGCAGTTCAACTAGCGGGACCCGGGTCGGGCAGTACTTC.

The chain has TRBV6-5 and TRBJ2-7; a weak D match, TRBD1 (5 bases). CDR3 size: 11 residues. CDR1 MNHEY and CDR2 SVGAGI come from the germline V gene. Trimming took off 6 bases at V and 6 bases at J, with 9 bases between the two ends. The CDR3 sequence: CASSQGSEQYF. In DNA form, the CDR3 reads TGTGCCAGCAGCCAGGGTTCCGAGCAGTACTTC.

This chain joins TRBV28 and TRBJ2-1; TRBD2 aligns across 9 bases. Germline CDR1 MDHEN, CDR2 SYDVKM. The CDR3 extends over 14 amino acids. Losses at the gene ends were 8 bases for V and 1 base for J; bases not matched to a gene: 3. The CDR3 bases are TGTGCCAGCGGCGGGGGGGCTTCCTACAATGAGCAGTTCTTC. This sequence encodes CASGGGASYNEQFF.

The J gene is TRBJ2-5, the V gene TRBV5-4; 7 bases map to TRBD1. This CDR3 is 13 amino acids long. The V and J ends lost 3 bases and 2 bases, in that order; junction bases with no gene match: 1. Germline V gene data show CDR1 as SGHNT and CDR2 as YYREEE (reference sequence). CDR3 DNA: TGTGCCAGCAGCTCGACAGGGCAAGAGACCCAGTACTTC. Translation gives CASSSTGQETQYF.

The chain has TRBV5-4 and TRBJ2-7, with D possibly matching TRBD2 (5 bases). Per the germline V gene, CDR1 is SGHNT and CDR2 is YYREEE (reference sequence). V gave up 2 bases and J gave up 7 bases, with 13 bases separating them. The CDR3 totals 13 residues. CDR3 in amino acids: CASSFERTVEQYF. As DNA, the CDR3 is TGTGCCAGCAGCTTCGAGAGGACTGTTGAGCAGTACTTC.

V and J are TRBV3-1 (or the pseudogene TRBV3-2) and TRBJ1-2; D unclear. Germline V gene lookup returns CDR1 LGHDT and CDR2 YNNKEL (reference sequence). The CDR3 totals 13 residues. V was cut by 0 bases and J by 4 bases, with 6 bases left in between. The CDR3 region has the DNA TGTGCCAGCAGCCAAGATCCTATCTATGGCTACACCTTC. Amino acid sequence: CASSQDPIYGYTF.

The V call is TRBV4-3, the J call TRBJ2-3, with 13 positions matching TRBD2. Per the germline V gene, CDR1 is LGHNA and CDR2 is YSLEER. This CDR3 comprises 16 residues. Unmatched junction bases numbered 1, after V lost 0 bases and J lost 4 bases. DNA of the CDR3: TGCGCCAGCAGCCAAGAACTAGCGGGAGGGCCAGATACGCAGTATTTT. Amino acids: CASSQELAGGPDTQYF.

This clone was seen just once. The chain is built from TRBV30 and TRBJ2-3, with TRBD2 identical over 7 bases. This CDR3 region has 14 residues. Germline V lookup: CDR1 GTSNPN, CDR2 SVGIG (reference sequence). Losses at the gene ends were 2 bases for V and 4 bases for J; bases not matched to a gene: 6. Here the CDR3 reads CAWSKGAGADTQYF. DNA of the CDR3: TGTGCCTGGAGTAAAGGGGCGGGGGCAGATACGCAGTATTTT.

The V and J genes are TRBV28 and TRBJ1-3; weak D call: TRBD1 (5 bases). CDR1 MDHEN and CDR2 SYDVKM come from the germline V gene. The CDR3 spans 15 residues. V lost 5 bases to trimming and J lost 1 base, with 12 bases between them. As DNA, the CDR3 is TGTGCCAGCAGTCCCCCGCGGGGGTCTGGAAACACCATATATTTT. It codes for CASSPPRGSGNTIYF.

The chain joins TRBV9 to TRBJ1-2; weak D call: TRBD1 (5 bases). Trimming pared 0 bases from V and 0 bases from J, leaving 15 bases between. CDR3 length: 17 amino acids. CDR1 and CDR2 from the germline V gene are SGDLS and YYNGEE. The CDR3 nucleotides are TGTGCCAGCAGCGTAGATAAGGGGAAGGGCTCTAACTATGGCTACACCTTC. This translates into CASSVDKGKGSNYGYTF.

V usage is TRBV19 and J usage is TRBJ1-6; a possible D gene is TRBD1 (5 bases). The V end was cut by 0 bases, the J end by 7 bases, with 16 bases between. The length of the CDR3 is 17 residues. Germline assignment: CDR1 LNHDA and CDR2 SQIVND (reference sequence). CDR3: CASSIDHTGSGNSPLHF. The CDR3 nucleotides are TGTGCCAGTAGTATAGATCATACAGGATCGGGCAATTCACCCCTCCACTTT. The whole variable domain, filled in from reference TRBV19 and TRBJ1-6, reads DGGITQSPKYLFRKEGQNVTLSCEQNLNHDAMYWYRQDPGQGLRLIYYSQIVNDFQKGDIAEGYSVSREKKESFPLTVTSAQKNPTAFYLCASSIDHTGSGNSPLHFGNGTRLTVT.

This clone came up a few times. The rearrangement joins TRBV7-8 to TRBJ2-7, with 13 bases identical to TRBD2. The CDR3 is 16 residues long. Trimming cost V 5 bases and J 3 bases; bases outside gene matches: 7. Germline V gene data show CDR1 as SGHVS and CDR2 as FQNEAQ. CDR3 amino acids: CASSAGLAGYVYEQYF. Written as DNA, the CDR3 is TGTGCCAGCAGCGCGGGACTAGCGGGATATGTCTACGAGCAGTACTTC.

The chain uses TRBV4-2 and TRBJ2-7; unclear D gene. V was clipped by 0 bases and J by 2 bases, with 17 bases between them. Germline assignment: CDR1 LGHNA and CDR2 YNFKEQ. CDR3 size: 17 residues. The CDR3, as DNA: TGTGCCAGCAGCCAAGATCTCAAGGCGGAGCCTCCCTACGAGCAGTACTTC. Translated: CASSQDLKAEPPYEQYF.

This clone has just a few counts. The V and J genes are TRBV6-2 or TRBV6-3 and TRBJ1-5, with a possible D match to TRBD1 (6 bases). From germline, CDR1 is MNHEY and CDR2 SVGEGT. Trimming removed 6 bases at V and 0 bases at J, with 9 bases between. The CDR3 runs to 14 residues. The CDR3 is CASSRTVSNQPQHF. The CDR3 DNA is TGTGCCAGCAGCCGGACAGTTAGCAATCAGCCCCAGCATTTT.

The chain combines TRBV19 with TRBJ2-7, with D hard to call. This CDR3 spans 14 amino acids. Germline assignment: CDR1 LNHDA and CDR2 SQIVND (reference sequence). V shed 4 bases and J shed 6 bases, with 16 bases lying between them. The CDR3 loop reads CASSTPRLNSEQYF. The CDR3, as DNA: TGTGCCAGTAGTACGCCCCGACTTAACTCCGAGCAGTACTTC.

The rearrangement links TRBV18 to TRBJ2-7; D may be TRBD2 (5 bases). Trimming took off 3 bases at V and 2 bases at J, with 8 bases between the two ends. This CDR3 spans 13 amino acids. Per germline, CDR1 KGHSH and CDR2 LQKENI. As DNA, the CDR3 is TGTGCCAGCTCACCGGGAGATACCTACGAGCAGTACTTC. Translating it yields CASSPGDTYEQYF.

This chain links TRBV4-1 with TRBJ1-5; a weak D match, TRBD1 (6 bases). This CDR3 comprises 15 residues. The germline CDR1 and CDR2 sequences are MGHRA and YSYEKL. V lost 4 bases, J lost 6 bases, and 16 bases lay in between. CDR3 loop: CASSPKDGGPQPQHF. The CDR3 DNA reads as TGCGCCAGCAGCCCTAAAGACGGGGGGCCTCAGCCCCAGCATTTT.

V is TRBV2 and J is TRBJ1-5; D call uncertain. The CDR3 runs 15 residues. Germline CDR1 reads SNHLY; CDR2 reads FYNNEI. V shed 1 base and J shed 3 bases, with 10 bases lying between them. The CDR3 here is CASSEVGEINQPQHF. The DNA of the CDR3 is TGTGCCAGCAGTGAAGTTGGGGAGATCAATCAGCCCCAGCATTTT.

The chain couples TRBV19 to TRBJ2-1; 8 bases are a match to TRBD2. The CDR3 covers 15 residues. Germline CDR1 and CDR2: LNHDA and SQIVND (reference sequence). V was pared by 4 bases and J by 5 bases, with 7 bases of the junction left unmatched. This CDR3 is CASSRSSGQDNEQFF. The CDR3 DNA reads as TGTGCCAGTAGTAGGTCTAGCGGGCAAGACAATGAGCAGTTCTTC.

V is TRBV6-5 and J is TRBJ1-2, with 10 bases fitting TRBD1. The CDR3 runs to 14 residues. V lost 9 bases to trimming and J lost 4 bases; unmatched junction nucleotides: 8. Germline V gene sequence: CDR1 MNHEY, CDR2 SVGAGI. The chain's CDR3 is CASAADRGPYGYTF. The CDR3 coding sequence is TGTGCCAGTGCCGCTGACAGGGGGCCCTATGGCTACACCTTC.

This chain uses TRBV19 with TRBJ2-7; 10 bases match TRBD1. Germline CDR1 is LNHDA and CDR2 is SQIVND (reference sequence). There are 15 residues in the CDR3. The V gene end was trimmed by 5 bases and the J gene end by 5 bases; junction bases not matched to a gene: 9. The CDR3 nucleotides are TGTGCCAGTAGTGTTGGACAGGGGGTTAACAACGAGCAGTACTTC. Translating gives CASSVGQGVNNEQYF.